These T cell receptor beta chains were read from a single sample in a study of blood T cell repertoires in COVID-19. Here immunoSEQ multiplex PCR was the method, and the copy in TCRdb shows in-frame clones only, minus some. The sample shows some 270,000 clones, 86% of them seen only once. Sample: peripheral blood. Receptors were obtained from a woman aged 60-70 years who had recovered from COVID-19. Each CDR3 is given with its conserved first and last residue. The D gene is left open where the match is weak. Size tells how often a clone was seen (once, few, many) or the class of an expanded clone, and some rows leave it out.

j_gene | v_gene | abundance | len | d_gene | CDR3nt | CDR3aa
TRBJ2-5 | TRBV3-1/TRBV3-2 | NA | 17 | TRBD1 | TGTGCCAGCAGCCACGAACAGGGGGCCCCATACCAAGAGACCCAGTACTTC | CASSHEQGAPYQETQYF
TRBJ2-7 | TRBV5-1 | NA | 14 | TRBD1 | TGCGCCAGCAGCCTATCAGGACAGGGCGGCGAGCAGTACTTC | CASSLSGQGGEQYF
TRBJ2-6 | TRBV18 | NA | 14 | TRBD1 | TGTGCCAGCTACACAGGGGTAGGGGCCAACGTCCTGACTTTC | CASYTGVGANVLTF
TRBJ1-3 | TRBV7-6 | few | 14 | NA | TGTGCCAGCAGCCTAACAGGGTTTGGAAACACCATATATTTT | CASSLTGFGNTIYF
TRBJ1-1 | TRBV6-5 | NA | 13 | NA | TGTGCCAGCAGCCAAGGAGTAGACACTGAAGCTTTCTTT | CASSQGVDTEAFF
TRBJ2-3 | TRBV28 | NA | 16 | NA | TGTGCCAGCAGACAGGGCCCGGCCCTTGGGAAAGATACGCAGTATTTT | CASRQGPALGKDTQYF
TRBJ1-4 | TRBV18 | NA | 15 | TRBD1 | TGTGCCAGCTCACCTGAGGACAGGGGAGATGAAAAACTGTTTTTT | CASSPEDRGDEKLFF
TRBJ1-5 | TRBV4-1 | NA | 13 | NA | TGCGCCAGCAGCCAAGTAGGAGATCAGCCCCAGCATTTT | CASSQVGDQPQHF
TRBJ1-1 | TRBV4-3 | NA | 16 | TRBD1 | TGCGCCAGCAGCGGGATGAATACAGGGGGGAACACTGAAGCTTTCTTT | CASSGMNTGGNTEAFF
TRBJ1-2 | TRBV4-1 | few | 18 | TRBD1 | TGCGCCAGCAGCCTATGGTTGGGACAGGGGAGGACTAACTATGGCTACACCTTC | CASSLWLGQGRTNYGYTF
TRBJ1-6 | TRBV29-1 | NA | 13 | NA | TGCAGCGTTGTGACGAGCGGGGATTCACCCCTCCACTTT | CSVVTSGDSPLHF
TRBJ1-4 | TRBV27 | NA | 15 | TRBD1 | TGTGCCAGCAGTTCCGCGACAGGGGGAGGGGAAAAACTGTTTTTT | CASSSATGGGEKLFF
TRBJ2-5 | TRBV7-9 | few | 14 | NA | TGTGCCAGCAGCTTAGCCTGGACTCGAGAGACCCAGTACTTC | CASSLAWTRETQYF
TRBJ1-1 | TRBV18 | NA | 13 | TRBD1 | TGTGCCAGCTCAGATGACAGGGCCACTGAAGCTTTCTTT | CASSDDRATEAFF